This TCR beta chain came from a study of cytomegalovirus exposure and HLA in healthy donors. Concerning this clone: No antigen is known for it.

Study findings and constraints: Rates of TCR association differed by HLA locus in a later analysis, with DRB1 highest and HLA-C lowest. It was reported that TCR beta sequences correctly inferred the HLA-A and HLA-B alleles for most subjects. In a later analysis, the majority of CMV-associated beta chains seemingly showed HLA restriction.

Amplification used 60 Vbeta primers and 13 Jbeta primers. Here immunoSEQ multiplex PCR was the method, and the copy in TCRdb shows in-frame clones only, minus some. The repertoire has 100,000 or so clones, about 70% of them found once; the top ten carry roughly 2.6%. CDR1 is SGHRS, CDR2 YFSETQ, per germline. Trimming at V came to 4 bases and at J to 9 bases, leaving 6 bases not matched to a gene. This CDR3 is built from 13 residues. Donors consisted of healthy bone marrow donors. The gene calls are TRBV5-1 and TRBJ2-1; 8 bases agree with TRBD1. The sequenced sample consisted of PBMCs. The sequence came from a man over 45 in good health and CMV-seropositive. The CDR3 region is CASSPTGDREQFF. CDR3 DNA sequence: TGCGCCAGCAGCCCGACAGGGGATCGTGAGCAGTTCTTC.